The 22 T cell receptor beta chains in this list originate from one sample, sequenced in a study of blood T cell repertoires in COVID-19. The assay was immunoSEQ multiplex PCR, and TCRdb's table has in-frame clones only and misses some. The data contain 400,000 or so clones, around 90% of them seen just once; the ten biggest clones take up roughly 0.84%. Sequencing was done on a sample of peripheral blood. The receptor source for this set is a man between 18 and 35 years old with COVID-19, enrolled during active disease.

V usage is TRBV6-5 and J usage is TRBJ2-1; no definite D call. Germline V gene sequence: CDR1 MNHEY, CDR2 SVGAGI. This CDR3 region has 16 residues. The V and J ends lost 0 bases and 0 bases respectively, with 9 bases between them. The CDR3 sequence: CASSYSRSSSYNEQFF. In nucleotides, the CDR3 is TGTGCCAGCAGTTACTCCCGCTCGAGCTCCTACAATGAGCAGTTCTTC.

J is TRBJ2-6 and V is TRBV30; TRBD2 might be the D (5 bases). The ends were cut back, 8 bases at V and 0 bases at J, with 11 bases in the middle. The CDR3 has 14 amino acids. The germline gives CDR1 GTSNPN, CDR2 SVGIG (reference sequence). The CDR3 DNA reads TGTGCCACCGGCGGAGGCTCTGGGGCCAACGTCCTGACTTTC. As protein: CATGGGSGANVLTF.

The chain uses TRBV7-8 and TRBJ2-3; TRBD2 agrees at 16 bases. Trimming at V came to 7 bases and at J to 5 bases, leaving 6 bases not matched to a gene. Germline CDR1 SGHVS, CDR2 FQNEAQ. The CDR3 extends over 16 amino acids. In DNA form, the CDR3 reads TGTGCCAGCACCGAGGGACTAGCGGGGGGGATAGATACGCAGTATTTT. Translating gives CASTEGLAGGIDTQYF.

The V and J genes are TRBV7-9 and TRBJ2-3; TRBD2 might be the D (7 bases). Trimming took off 2 bases at V and 4 bases at J, with 19 bases between the two ends. The CDR3 consists of 17 residues. Germline assignment: CDR1 SEHNR and CDR2 FQNEAQ (reference sequence). The CDR3 loop is CASSLYEEGGLADTQYF. The CDR3 DNA sequence: TGTGCCAGCAGCTTATATGAGGAGGGGGGGCTGGCAGATACGCAGTATTTT.

J is TRBJ2-2 and V is TRBV24-1; 8 nucleotides line up with TRBD2. The CDR3 loop spans 17 amino acids. V trimming: 1 base; J trimming: 2 bases; junction bases outside the gene matches: 5. CDR1 is KGHDR and CDR2 is SFDVKD in the germline V gene. DNA of the CDR3: TGTGCCACCAGTGATTTAGCGGGAGCGTTTAACACCGGGGAGCTGTTTTTT. This encodes CATSDLAGAFNTGELFF.

The genes are TRBV27 and TRBJ2-1, with 8 bases matching TRBD1. J lost 3 bases, V lost 5 bases, and 12 bases had no gene match. This CDR3 has 17 amino acids. Germline values: CDR1 MNHEY, CDR2 SMNVEV (reference sequence). Written as DNA, the CDR3 is TGTGCCAGCAGTCCTCGGGGGACAGGCGGTTTCTACAATGAGCAGTTCTTC. Protein sequence: CASSPRGTGGFYNEQFF.

Only one count was recorded for this clone. The J gene is TRBJ1-1, the V gene TRBV27, with 7 bases fitting TRBD1. The CDR3 runs 16 residues. CDR1 and CDR2 (germline): MNHEY, SMNVEV (reference sequence). The J segment lost 1 base and the V segment lost 4 bases, leaving 9 bases of the junction unmatched. The CDR3 reads CASSSDRATRNTEAFF. The CDR3 nucleotides are TGTGCCAGCAGTTCAGACAGGGCCACTAGGAACACTGAAGCTTTCTTT.

The rearrangement uses TRBV4-1 and TRBJ1-5; D might be TRBD1 (5 bases). Germline-derived CDR1 and CDR2 are MGHRA and YSYEKL. The CDR3 contains 16 residues. V lost 0 bases, J lost 2 bases, and 11 bases lay in between. The CDR3 is CASSQEGGGGNQPQHF. The CDR3 DNA reads TGCGCCAGCAGCCAAGAAGGAGGAGGGGGCAATCAGCCCCAGCATTTT.

The chain carries TRBV12-3 or TRBV12-4 and TRBJ1-3, with D hard to call. The CDR3 is 13 residues long. As DNA, the CDR3 is TGTGCTACTAGAAGCACCTCTGGAAACACCATATATTTT. Translating it yields CATRSTSGNTIYF.

The gene calls are TRBV6-1 and TRBJ2-1; TRBD1 matches at 7 bases. Germline V gene lookup returns CDR1 MNHNS and CDR2 SASEGT. V dropped 3 bases and J dropped 16; count of bases not matched to a gene: 6. The CDR3 covers 11 residues. The CDR3 sequence: CASSDRDSPFF. In DNA form, the CDR3 reads TGTGCCAGCAGTGACCGGGACAGTCCATTCTTC.

This clone has only one observation. This chain connects TRBV7-2 to TRBJ2-3, with D perhaps matching TRBD2 (5 bases). Germline CDR1 and CDR2: SGHTA and FQGNSA. This CDR3 has 13 residues. V was cut by 4 bases and J by 5 bases, with 10 bases left in between. The CDR3 DNA reads as TGTGCCAGCAGCTCTAGCTATCAAGATACGCAGTATTTT. This encodes CASSSSYQDTQYF.

A single count supports this clone. The rearrangement uses TRBV4-1 and TRBJ1-3; TRBD1 might be the D (5 bases). The CDR3 loop spans 17 amino acids. Germline CDR1 reads MGHRA; CDR2 reads YSYEKL. V lost 4 bases to trimming and J lost 0 bases, with 16 bases between them. CDR3 DNA: TGCGCCAGCAGCCCTGGGGCAGGGCGGAGCTCTGGAAACACCATATATTTT. This translates into CASSPGAGRSSGNTIYF.

The chain has TRBV10-2 and TRBJ2-1, with D perhaps matching TRBD2 (5 bases). The CDR3 runs to 14 residues. Trimming pared 6 bases from V and 2 bases from J, leaving 11 bases between. Germline V gene sequence: CDR1 WSHSY, CDR2 SAAADI. The CDR3 protein is CASSSGGPYNEQFF. For the CDR3, the DNA is TGCGCCAGCAGCTCCGGAGGTCCCTACAATGAGCAGTTCTTC.

This CDR3 is CASARTNTGELFF. The CDR3 nucleotides are TGTGCCAGCGCCAGGACTAACACCGGGGAGCTGTTTTTT. The chain joins TRBV9 to TRBJ2-2; TRBD2 is a possible D gene (5 bases). The CDR3 totals 13 residues. V lost 7 bases and J lost 2, with 9 bases in between. CDR1 and CDR2 (germline): SGDLS, YYNGEE.

The rearrangement links TRBV7-3 to TRBJ1-1; no clear D gene. V dropped 8 bases and J dropped 3 bases, with 13 bases sitting between them. Germline assignment: CDR1 SGHTA and CDR2 FQGTGA. The CDR3 is 13 residues long. In DNA, the CDR3 is TGTGCCAGCCTCATGGCGGGCCACACTGAAGCTTTCTTT. It translates to CASLMAGHTEAFF.

The chain carries TRBV2 and TRBJ1-3, with D perhaps TRBD1 (6 bases). Per germline, CDR1 SNHLY and CDR2 FYNNEI. This CDR3 contains 14 residues. Trimming removed 8 bases at V and 4 bases at J, with 15 bases between. This chain's CDR3 is CASGQDRGGNTIYF. Here the CDR3 DNA reads TGTGCCAGCGGGCAGGACAGAGGGGGAAACACCATATATTTT.

V gene TRBV27 combines with J gene TRBJ2-1, with 10 bases aligning to TRBD2. CDR3 length equals 18 residues. Unmatched junction bases numbered 16, after V lost 6 bases and J lost 5 bases. Germline V gene data show CDR1 as MNHEY and CDR2 as SMNVEV (reference sequence). The CDR3 reads CASRPPGLAGEADNEQFF. The CDR3 DNA is TGTGCCAGCAGACCCCCGGGGCTAGCGGGAGAGGCGGACAATGAGCAGTTCTTC.

The chain is built from TRBV2 and TRBJ2-1; D remains unclear. The CDR3 sequence is 16 residues long. V was pared by 5 bases and J by 5 bases, with 19 bases between. Germline assignment: CDR1 SNHLY and CDR2 FYNNEI. CDR3 DNA: TGTGCCAGCAGTCGGGTATCCCAACTTCGAAACAATGAGCAGTTCTTC. Its protein is CASSRVSQLRNNEQFF.

CDR3 in amino acids: CASSSGQGGYSDEQFF. In nucleotides, the CDR3 is TGTGCCAGCAGCAGCGGACAGGGAGGGTATTCGGATGAGCAGTTCTTC. The gene calls are TRBV11-3 and TRBJ2-1; D is perhaps TRBD1 (8 bases). The CDR3 length is 16 residues. Germline CDR1 and CDR2: SGHNT and YENEEA. The V end lost 5 bases, the J end lost 8 bases, and 22 bases lay between the germline ends.

V usage is TRBV27 and J usage is TRBJ2-7, with 7 nucleotides matching TRBD2. J lost 3 bases, V lost 2 bases, and 4 bases had no gene match. The CDR3 is made up of 14 amino acids. The germline CDR1 and CDR2 sequences are MNHEY and SMNVEV (reference sequence). The CDR3 nucleotides read TGTGCCAGCAGTTTAGGCGGGAGTGGCTACGAGCAGTACTTC. Translation gives CASSLGGSGYEQYF.

In DNA form, the CDR3 reads TGCGCCAGCCGGGGACAACAGAACACTGAAGCTTTCTTT. Protein: CASRGQQNTEAFF. V usage is TRBV10-1 and J usage is TRBJ1-1, with D maybe TRBD1 (6 bases). The CDR3 runs 13 residues. V dropped 8 bases and J dropped 1 base, with 11 bases sitting between them. Germline V gene lookup returns CDR1 WNHNN and CDR2 SYGVQD (reference sequence).

This chain uses TRBV2 with TRBJ1-5; TRBD1 matches 9 bases. Unmatched junction bases numbered 9, after V lost 7 bases and J lost 2 bases. CDR1 is SNHLY and CDR2 is FYNNEI in the germline V gene. The CDR3 loop spans 16 amino acids. The DNA of the CDR3 is TGTGCCAGCACCTCACAGGGGGCGAACGGCAATCAGCCCCAGCATTTT. The encoded protein is CASTSQGANGNQPQHF.